The 2 T cell receptor beta chains below come from one sample, sequenced in a study of CD8+ T cells in alopecia areata. Treatment defined: oral pan-JAK inhibitor, 5-10 mg twice daily. Sequencing relied on a cDNA template that was reverse transcribed from extracted RNA. The repertoire was sequenced with immunoSEQ multiplex PCR; TCRdb's copy has only in-frame clones and lacks some. This table holds 120,000 or so clones, roughly 55% found once. Specimen: CD4+ T cells sorted from blood, collected at week 4, from a patient treated with tofacitinib. These receptors all stem from a human donor with alopecia areata.

The chain is built from TRBV15 and TRBJ2-1, with 7 bases lining up with TRBD2. The CDR3 spans 17 residues. Trimming took 0 bases from V and 2 from J; bases not matched to a gene: 7. Germline values: CDR1 LNHNV, CDR2 YYDKDF (reference sequence). CDR3 DNA sequence: TGTGCCACCAGCAGAGATTCGGCTAGCGGAACCTACAATGAGCAGTTCTTC. Translating it yields CATSRDSASGTYNEQFF. The variable domain in full, with the rest retrieved from reference TRBV15 and TRBJ2-1, is DAMVIQNPRYQVTQFGKPVTLSCSQTLNHNVMYWYQQKSSQAPKLLFHYYDKDFNNEADTPDNFQSRRPNTSFCFLDIRSPGLGDTAMYLCATSRDSASGTYNEQFFGPGTRLTVL.

The chain links TRBV7-8 to TRBJ1-2; 12 bases fit TRBD1. Germline values: CDR1 SGHVS, CDR2 FQNEAQ. The CDR3 length is 15 residues. V was clipped by 5 bases and J by 4 bases; unmatched bases: 5. The CDR3 DNA reads TGTGCCAGCAGCACCGGGACAGGGGGCTTCTATGGCTACACCTTC. It specifies CASSTGTGGFYGYTF.